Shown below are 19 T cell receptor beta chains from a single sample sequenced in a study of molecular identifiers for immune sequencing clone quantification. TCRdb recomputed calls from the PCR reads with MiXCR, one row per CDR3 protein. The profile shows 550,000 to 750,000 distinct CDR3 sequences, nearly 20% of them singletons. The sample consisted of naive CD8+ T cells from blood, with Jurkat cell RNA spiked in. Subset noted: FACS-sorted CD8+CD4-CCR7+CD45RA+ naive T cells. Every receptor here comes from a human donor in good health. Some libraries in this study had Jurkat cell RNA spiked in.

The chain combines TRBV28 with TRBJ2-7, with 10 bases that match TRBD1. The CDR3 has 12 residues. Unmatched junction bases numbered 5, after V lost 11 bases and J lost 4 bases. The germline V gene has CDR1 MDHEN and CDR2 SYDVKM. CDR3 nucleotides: TGTGCCGGCGGGGACAGGGGTTACGAGCAGTACTTC. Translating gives CAGGDRGYEQYF.

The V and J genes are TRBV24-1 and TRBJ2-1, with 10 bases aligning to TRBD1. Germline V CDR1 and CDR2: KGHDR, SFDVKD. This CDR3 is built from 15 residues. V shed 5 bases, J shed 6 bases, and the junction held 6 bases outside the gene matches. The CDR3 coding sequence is TGTGCCACCAGTGGGCCGGGACAGGGGAGCAATGAGCAGTTCTTC. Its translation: CATSGPGQGSNEQFF.

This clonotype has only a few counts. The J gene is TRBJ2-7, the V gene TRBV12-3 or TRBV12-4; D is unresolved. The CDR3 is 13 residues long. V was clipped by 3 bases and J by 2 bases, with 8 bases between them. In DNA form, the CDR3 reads TGTGCCAGCAGTTTTTTGTCCCCCTACGAGCAGTACTTC. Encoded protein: CASSFLSPYEQYF.

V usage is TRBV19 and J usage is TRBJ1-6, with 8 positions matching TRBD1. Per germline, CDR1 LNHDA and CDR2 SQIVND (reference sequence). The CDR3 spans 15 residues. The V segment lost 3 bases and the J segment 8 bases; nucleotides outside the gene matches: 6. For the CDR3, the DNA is TGTGCCAGTAGTATCTTCGGACAGGGTCATTCACCCCTCCACTTT. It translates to CASSIFGQGHSPLHF. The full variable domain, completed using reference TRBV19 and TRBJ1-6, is DGGITQSPKYLFRKEGQNVTLSCEQNLNHDAMYWYRQDPGQGLRLIYYSQIVNDFQKGDIAEGYSVSREKKESFPLTVTSAQKNPTAFYLCASSIFGQGHSPLHFGNGTRLTVT.

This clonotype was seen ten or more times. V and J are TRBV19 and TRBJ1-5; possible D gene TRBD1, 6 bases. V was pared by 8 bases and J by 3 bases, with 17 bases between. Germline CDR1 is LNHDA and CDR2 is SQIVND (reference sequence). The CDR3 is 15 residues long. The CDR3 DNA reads TGTGCCAGTGAAACCAACAGGGCCCACAATCAGCCCCAGCATTTT. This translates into CASETNRAHNQPQHF.

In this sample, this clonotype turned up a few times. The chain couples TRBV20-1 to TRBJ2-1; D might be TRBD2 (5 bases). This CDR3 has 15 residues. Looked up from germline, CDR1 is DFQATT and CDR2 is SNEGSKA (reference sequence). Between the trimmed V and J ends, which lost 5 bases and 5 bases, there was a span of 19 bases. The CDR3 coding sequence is TGCAGTGCTCGACTACTAGTAGACGCCAACAATGAGCAGTTCTTC. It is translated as CSARLLVDANNEQFF.

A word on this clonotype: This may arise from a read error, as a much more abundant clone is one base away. The CDR3 nucleotides are TGTGCCAGCGGCTTACTAGCGGGAGGAGCTGGGGCCAACGTCCTGACTTTC. It specifies CASGLLAGGAGANVLTF. The chain uses TRBV27 and TRBJ2-6, with 12 bases matching TRBD2. Germline V gene lookup returns CDR1 MNHEY and CDR2 SMNVEV (reference sequence). Trimming at V came to 8 bases and at J to 2 bases, leaving 7 bases not matched to a gene. This CDR3 is 17 amino acids long. The whole variable domain, remainder taken from reference TRBV27 and TRBJ2-6, is EAQVTQNPRYLITVTGKKLTVTCSQNMNHEYMSWYRQDPGLGLRQIYYSMNVEVTDKGDVPEGYKVSRKEKRNFPLILESPSPNQTSLYFCASGLLAGGAGANVLTFGAGSRLTVL.

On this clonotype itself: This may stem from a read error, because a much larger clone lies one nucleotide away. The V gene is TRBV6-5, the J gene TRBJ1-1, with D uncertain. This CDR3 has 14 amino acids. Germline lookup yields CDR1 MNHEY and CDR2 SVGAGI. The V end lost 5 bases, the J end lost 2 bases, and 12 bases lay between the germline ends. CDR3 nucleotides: TGTGCCAGCAGTCCTCGCTCATCCAACACTGAAGCTTTCTTT. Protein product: CASSPRSSNTEAFF.

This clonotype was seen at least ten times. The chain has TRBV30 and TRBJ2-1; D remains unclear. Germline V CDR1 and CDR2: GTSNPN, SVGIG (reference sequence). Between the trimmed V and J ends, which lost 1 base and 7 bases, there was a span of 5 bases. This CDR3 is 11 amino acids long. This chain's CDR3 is CAWSEGNEQFF. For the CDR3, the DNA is TGTGCCTGGAGTGAGGGAAATGAGCAGTTCTTC.

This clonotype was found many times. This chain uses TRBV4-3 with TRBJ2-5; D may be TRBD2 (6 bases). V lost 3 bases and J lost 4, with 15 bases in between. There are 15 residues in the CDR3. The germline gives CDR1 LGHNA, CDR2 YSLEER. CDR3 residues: CASSHQRGSGETQYF. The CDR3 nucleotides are TGCGCCAGCAGCCACCAACGGGGGAGCGGAGAGACCCAGTACTTC.

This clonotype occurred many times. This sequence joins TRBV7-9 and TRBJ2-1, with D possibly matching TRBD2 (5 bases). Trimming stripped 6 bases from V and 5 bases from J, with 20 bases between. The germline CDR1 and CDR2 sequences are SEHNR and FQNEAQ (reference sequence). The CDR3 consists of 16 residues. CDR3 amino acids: CASSGEGRTENNEQFF. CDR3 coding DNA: TGTGCCAGCAGTGGGGAAGGGCGGACTGAAAACAATGAGCAGTTCTTC.

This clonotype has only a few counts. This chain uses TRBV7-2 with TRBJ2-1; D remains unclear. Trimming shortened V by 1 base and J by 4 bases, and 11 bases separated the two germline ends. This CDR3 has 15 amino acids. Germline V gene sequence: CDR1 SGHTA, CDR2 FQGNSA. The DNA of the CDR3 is TGTGCCAGCAGCTTAGGTAGAGCTCCTTACAATGAGCAGTTCTTC. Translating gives CASSLGRAPYNEQFF.

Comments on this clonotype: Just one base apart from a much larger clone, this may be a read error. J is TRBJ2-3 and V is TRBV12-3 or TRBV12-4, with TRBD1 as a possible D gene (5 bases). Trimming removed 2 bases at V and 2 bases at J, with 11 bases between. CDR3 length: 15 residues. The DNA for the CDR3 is TGTGCCAGCAGTTTATCCAGGGAACACACAGATACGCAGTATTTT. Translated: CASSLSREHTDTQYF.

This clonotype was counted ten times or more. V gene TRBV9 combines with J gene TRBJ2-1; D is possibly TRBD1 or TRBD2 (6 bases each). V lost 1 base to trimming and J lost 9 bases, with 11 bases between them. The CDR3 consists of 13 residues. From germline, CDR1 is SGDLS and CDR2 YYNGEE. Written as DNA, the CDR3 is TGTGCCAGCAGCGTATTGGGGGGCGGTGAGCAGTTCTTC. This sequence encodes CASSVLGGGEQFF.

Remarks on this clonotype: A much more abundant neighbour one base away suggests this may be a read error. Written as DNA, the CDR3 is TGCAGTGCTAGAGATCGTTCCGGACTCGGCGGCGCAGATACGCAGTATTTT. Amino acids: CSARDRSGLGGADTQYF. The chain is built from TRBV20-1 and TRBJ2-3, with D perhaps TRBD2 (5 bases). CDR1 and CDR2 (germline): DFQATT, SNEGSKA (reference sequence). This CDR3 contains 17 residues. V lost 0 bases, J lost 4 bases, and 20 bases lay in between.

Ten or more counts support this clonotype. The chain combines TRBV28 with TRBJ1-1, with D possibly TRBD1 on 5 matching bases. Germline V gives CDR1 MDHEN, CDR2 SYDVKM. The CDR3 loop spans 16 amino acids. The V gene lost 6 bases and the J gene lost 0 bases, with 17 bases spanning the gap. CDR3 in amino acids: CASSLHQQELNTEAFF. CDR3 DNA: TGTGCCAGCAGCCTACATCAACAGGAACTGAACACTGAAGCTTTCTTT.

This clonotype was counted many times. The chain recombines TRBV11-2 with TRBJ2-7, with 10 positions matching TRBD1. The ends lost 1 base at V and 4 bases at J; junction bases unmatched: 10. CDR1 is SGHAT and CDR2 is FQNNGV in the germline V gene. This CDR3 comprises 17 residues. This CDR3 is CASSLGGQGPKGYEQYF. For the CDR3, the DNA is TGTGCCAGCAGCTTAGGGGGACAGGGGCCGAAAGGGTACGAGCAGTACTTC.

DNA for the CDR3: TGTGCCAGCAGCGCCGGACTAGGGAGCTCCTACGAGCAGTACTTC. Amino acids: CASSAGLGSSYEQYF. The chain employs TRBV13 and TRBJ2-7; TRBD2 aligns across 7 bases. This CDR3 comprises 15 residues. J was trimmed by 0 bases and V by 5 bases; bases with no gene match: 7. Germline lookup yields CDR1 PRHDT and CDR2 FYEKMQ (reference sequence).

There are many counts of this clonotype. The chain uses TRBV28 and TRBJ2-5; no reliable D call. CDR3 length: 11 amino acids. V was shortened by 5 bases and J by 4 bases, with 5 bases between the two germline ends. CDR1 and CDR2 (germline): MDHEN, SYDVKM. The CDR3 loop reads CASSERETQYF. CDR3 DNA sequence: TGTGCCAGCAGTGAGCGAGAGACCCAGTACTTC.